The clone carrying this T cell receptor beta chain was seen many times. The data originate from a study of T cells in Graves' hyperthyroidism and ophthalmopathy. RNA transcripts were the template for amplifying TCR beta CDR3 regions. First-round RT-PCR targeting the TCR CDR3 was performed with the HTBI primer set. TCRdb reprocessed the multiplex PCR reads with MiXCR, giving one entry per CDR3 protein. Here the sample spans some 720,000 distinct CDR3 sequences, about a sixth being singletons. CDR1 and CDR2 (germline): MDHEN, SYDVKM. V dropped 4 bases and J dropped 5 bases, with 20 bases sitting between them. This CDR3 has 16 residues.

The sequenced sample consisted of blood. The TCR was taken from a man younger than 35 with Graves' hyperthyroidism. This chain joins TRBV28 and TRBJ1-2; the D is unclear. Here the CDR3 reads CASSSTRGGPLYGYTF. CDR3 nucleotide sequence: TGTGCCAGCAGTTCTACCCGGGGAGGCCCGCTATATGGCTACACCTTC.